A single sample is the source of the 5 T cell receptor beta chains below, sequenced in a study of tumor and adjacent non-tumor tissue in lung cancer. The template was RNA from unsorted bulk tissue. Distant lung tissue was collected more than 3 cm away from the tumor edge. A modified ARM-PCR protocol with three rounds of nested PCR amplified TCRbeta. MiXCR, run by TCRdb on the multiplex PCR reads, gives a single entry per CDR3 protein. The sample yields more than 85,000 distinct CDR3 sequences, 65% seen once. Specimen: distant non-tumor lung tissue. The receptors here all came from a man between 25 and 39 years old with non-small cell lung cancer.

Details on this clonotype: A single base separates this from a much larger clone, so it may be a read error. CDR3: CASSQEASGKSSYF. CDR3 sequence (DNA): TGTGCCAGCAGCCAAGAGGCTAGCGGGAAGTCGTCATACTTC. The V call is TRBV4-2, the J call TRBJ2-7; TRBD2 aligns across 9 bases. Looked up from germline, CDR1 is LGHNA and CDR2 is YNFKEQ. The CDR3 has 14 amino acids. V was clipped by 0 bases and J by 13 bases; unmatched bases: 10.

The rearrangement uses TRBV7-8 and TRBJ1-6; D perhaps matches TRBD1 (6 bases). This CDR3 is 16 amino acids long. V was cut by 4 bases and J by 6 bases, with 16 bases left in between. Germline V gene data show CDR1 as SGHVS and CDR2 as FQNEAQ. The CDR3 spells CASSSYRGAGNSPLHF. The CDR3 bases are TGTGCCAGCAGCTCCTATCGGGGGGCTGGTAATTCACCCCTCCACTTT.

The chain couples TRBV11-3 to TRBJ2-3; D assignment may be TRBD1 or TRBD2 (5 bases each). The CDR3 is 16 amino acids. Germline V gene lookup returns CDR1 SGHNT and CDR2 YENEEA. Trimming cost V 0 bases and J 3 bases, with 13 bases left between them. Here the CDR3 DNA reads TGTGCCAGCAGCTTAGAGGGGGAGCTGAATACAGATACGCAGTATTTT. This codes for CASSLEGELNTDTQYF.

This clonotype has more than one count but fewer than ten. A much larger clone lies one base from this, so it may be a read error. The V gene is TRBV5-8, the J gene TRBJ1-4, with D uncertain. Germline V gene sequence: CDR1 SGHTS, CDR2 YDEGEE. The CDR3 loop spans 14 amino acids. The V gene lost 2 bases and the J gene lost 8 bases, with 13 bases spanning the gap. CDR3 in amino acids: CASSLGRRKEKLFF. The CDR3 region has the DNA TGTGCCAGCAGCTTAGGCAGGCGGAAGGAAAAACTGTTTTTT.

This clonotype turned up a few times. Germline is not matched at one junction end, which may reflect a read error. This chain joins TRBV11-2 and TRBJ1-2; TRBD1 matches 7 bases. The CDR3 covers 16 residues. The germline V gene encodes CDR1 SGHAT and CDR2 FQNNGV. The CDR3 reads CASSPPDRAPPLGCTF. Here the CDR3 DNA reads TGTGCCAGTAGCCCCCCAGACAGGGCCCCTCCCCTTGGCTGCACCTTC.